This paragraph reports one T cell receptor beta chain. It has no known antigen specificity. No quality values exist for individual bases; no much larger clone is one base distant. This record belongs to a study of cytomegalovirus exposure and HLA in healthy donors (dated by TCRdb to 2017 to 2019). For the study in its entirety: According to an earlier analysis of a few hundred of the donors, about 179 million T cells yielded 90 million to 140 million unique TCR beta sequences and 276 Gb of sequence data. Among 300 to 500 genotyped donors of the cohort, an average of approximately 220,000 unique TCR beta nucleotide sequences was sequenced per donor, of which about 18% were non-productive. Along with the roughly 670-subject first cohort, a separate validation cohort of over a hundred different subjects was used. An early release that covered 500 to 800 HLA-typed donors contained approximately 300 gigabases of sequencing data and tens of millions of unique TCR sequences. The study aimed to test whether signatures of past pathogen exposure could be identified by cataloging public T cell receptors. The study profiled the T cell repertoires of about 640 subjects by immunosequencing and related them to cytomegalovirus serostatus. The study combined high-throughput TCR immunosequencing, statistical association of individual TCRs with disease status, and machine learning to predict cytomegalovirus infection status. Of the 300 to 500 genotyped donors, 65% to 90% were placed in the genetic ancestry cluster associated with self-reported Caucasian donors. All discovery cohort repertoires had been generated on a single sequencing platform. In a later genetic analysis, genome-wide SNP genotypes for 398 of the 666 donors were used, and that subset was treated as a discovery cohort. HLA typing included class I and class II loci at four-digit resolution. Typing coverage differed by locus: A, B, C, DRB1 and DQB1 were typed in about 620-640 donors, DQA1 in about 510, DPA1 in 600 to 610, and DPB1 in 472. Donor age, sex, ethnicity and CMV serostatus were collected together with the repertoire data. To study patterns of TCR occurrence, a later analysis re-analyzed previously published TCR beta repertoires from several hundred donors and added high-resolution HLA genotyping. In the later analysis, no new phenotypic data were used to find candidate immune exposures; instead, reliance was placed on TCR beta sequences and their occurrence across donors. To decide whether each TCR beta V gene segment behaved as functional or pseudogenic, an earlier analysis of fewer than 750 of the donors relied on high-throughput TCR beta sequencing. About five DR-DQ haplotypes were treated as single units for association and clustering because of strong linkage in the cohort. Study-wide findings and limitations: Seventeen rarely observed V segments, including chromosome 9 orphons, were excluded from the earlier analysis of just under 600 of the donors because counts were too low. The cohort was sequenced for TCR beta chains only, and without alpha or paired-chain data the features that could be detected were limited. In both the original and validation cohorts, the classifier was reported to diagnose cytomegalovirus status with high specificity and sensitivity. The authors suggested that the approach could potentially be generalized to other disease states and immunological phenotypes. Because HLA typing was unavailable for some donors at each locus, only the typed subset was used in association tests. V-gene and J-gene trimming of TCR beta chains was associated with a missense DCLRE1C variant in a later genetic analysis, and the association was replicated in an independent cohort. In a later genetic analysis, fewer N-insertions in productive TCRs were reported among donors in an Asian-associated ancestry cluster than the roughly 700-donor mean. According to a later analysis, most CMV-associated TCR beta chains appeared to be HLA-restricted, and the HLA associations seemed to be driven largely by CMV exposure. In a later analysis, TCR association rates were found to vary across HLA loci, with the most associated TCRs seen for DRB1 alleles and the fewest for HLA-C alleles. Most TCR sequences were seen in very few donors, while some public TCRs were found in many individuals. A group of highly shared sequence variants was considered likely to be a technical artifact of the sequencing pipeline. A later analysis found that HLA-associated TCR beta chains were more clonally expanded and had lower generation probabilities than equally common non-associated chains. A few of the identified cytomegalovirus-associated TCR beta chains were confirmed in vitro to be specific for cytomegalovirus antigens. In a later analysis, some 18,000 TCR beta sequences were associated with specific HLA alleles at a false discovery rate of 0.05. Linkage disequilibrium might explain the correlated functional status among segregating V segments, but an unknown experimental factor could not be ruled out. Some IMGT-functional V segments, including TRBV6-2 and TRBV6-3, could not be distinguished by the 87-base-pair reads and were therefore excluded. According to a later analysis, parvovirus B19, influenza, CMV and Epstein-Barr virus appeared linked to several top co-occurrence clusters. A total of 150 to 200 TCR beta chains were listed by the study as associated with cytomegalovirus. CMV serostatus was the only immune exposure information available for the cohort. Assigning TCR associations to individual alleles was difficult when HLA alleles, especially DR and DQ, strongly co-occurred. A further reported finding was that TCR beta sequences accurately predicted the HLA-A and HLA-B alleles for most subjects in the first cohort. Presence/absence analyses assumed roughly uniform sequencing depth across donors, an assumption that may not hold. Broadly in line with IMGT annotations, most TCR beta V segments showed up in productive rearrangements about 87% or about 30% of the time in an earlier analysis of several hundred of the donors.

Including the terminal cysteine and phenylalanine, the CDR3 comprises 16 residues. Solely the CDR3 DNA is kept, with 48 bases framed from the first base. The germline V gene provides CDR1 SGHDT and CDR2 YYEEEE. Ends trimmed: V by 6 bases, J by 2 bases; bases unmatched to a gene: 12. The cohort consisted of 666 healthy bone marrow donors. At the time of sampling, all cohort members were nominally healthy, though unrecorded immune exposures were likely present. The donor was CMV seropositive and was included in the group of around 300 seropositive cohort members. Each donor provided a peripheral blood sample, and peripheral blood mononuclear cells were used for TCR beta sequencing. The Qiagen DNeasy Blood Extraction Kit was used to extract genomic DNA from the blood cell samples. Library construction relied on the immunoSEQ multiplex PCR assay. A mixture of 60 forward primers for TCR Vbeta segments and 13 reverse primers for TCR Jbeta segments was used in the multiplex PCR. The CDR3 region of rearranged TCR beta genes was amplified from genomic DNA with a multiplex PCR assay. The amplified TCR beta libraries were sequenced on the Illumina HiSeq System as 87-base-pair reads. Per the source publication's procedure: Across the 666 repertoires, a later analysis counted roughly 77 million unique TCR beta chains, some 11 million of which were shared by at least two donors. To remove PCR and sequencing errors, raw reads were error-corrected and collapsed into unique sequences using a nearest-neighbor algorithm that merged closely related sequences. To assign V, D and J gene segments, CDR3 sequences were aligned to IMGT reference sequences. For a sequence to be retained, a match of at least six nucleotides to both a V gene segment and a J gene segment was required. A rearrangement counted as productive if the CDR3 had no stop codons and remained in frame with V and J, and every other rearrangement counted as non-productive. CDR3 was defined according to IMGT convention as the region running from the second conserved V-encoded cysteine to the conserved J-encoded phenylalanine. The earlier analysis of about 590 of the donors excluded sequences that lacked an unambiguous match to a single V gene segment. In an earlier analysis of 587 of the donors, V segments were called functional above 56.7% productive rearrangements and were called segregating when the between-donor standard deviation exceeded 5%. To diagnose cytomegalovirus status from the catalog of TCR beta chain sequences, a statistical classification framework was built. In a later analysis, TCR nucleotide sequences were compared against IMGT/GENE-DB human TR gene sequences so that V and J genes could be assigned. The TCRdist pipeline was used in a later analysis to assign CDR3 sequences and most-parsimonious VDJ recombination scenarios. A later analysis defined each TCR beta chain by its CDR3 amino acid sequence plus V-gene family, and excluded reads lacking a unique V-gene family. As a way to deal with suspected cross-contamination and a sequencing artifact, a later analysis dropped 450 to 600 nucleotide sequences that were highly shared and had low generation probability. In a later analysis, a clonal expansion index for each public chain was calculated from normalized within-repertoire ranks of inferred template counts. Generation probabilities in a later analysis came from a VDJ recombination model fitted to out-of-frame rearrangements, and those results were checked against IGoR. In a later analysis, TCR-TCR, TCR-HLA and TCR-CMV co-occurrence was scored with hypergeometric tests, and a repertoire-size bias correction was applied to TCR pairs. A later analysis estimated false discovery rates by permuting HLA or CMV assignments 20 times. In a later analysis, co-occurring TCRs were grouped with DBSCAN, and TCRdist sequence similarity was added when clustering was performed within HLA-allele-positive subsets. Repertoires with fewer than 30,000 or more than 120,000 public chains were left out of co-occurrence clustering, as were five repertoires with anomalous nucleotide sharing. The immuneACCESS repertoire file appears here via TCRdb, limited to in-frame rearrangements. These files lack a portion of the clones; in checked studies, under half of the deficit traces to unresolved V genes, and the cause of the others is not known. V and J calls and clone size are those listed in that table; D and trimming were worked out from the DNA. In all, the sample holds 100,000 to 150,000 clones, and 70% to 85% of those were seen once. The ten largest make up roughly 5% of the sample.

The receptor was derived from a man aged 45-65 years in good health and CMV-seropositive. Sequenced: PBMCs. This receptor chain uses TRBV5-6 and TRBJ2-3; 7 junctional bases match TRBD2. This receptor has the CDR3 CASTILGGGLTDTQYF. The nucleotides read TGTGCCAGCACCATTCTTGGCGGGGGACTCACAGATACGCAGTATTTT.